These 5 T cell receptor beta chains originate from one sample sequenced in a study of control samples from healthy donors and cancer patients (dated by TCRdb to 2020 to 2021). Libraries were constructed by the immunoSEQ multiplex PCR assay. Here the immuneACCESS table is served through TCRdb, limited to in-frame sequences with V and J called. Missing clones are a known gap in these copies; in checked studies unresolved V genes cover under half, and the rest lacks a known reason. Across this sample there are almost 95,000 clones, with less than 95% seen only once. Over 3% of the sample is in the top ten clones. Sequenced sample: blood. The receptors were gathered from a woman younger than 35 in good health.

The chain joins TRBV7-2 to TRBJ1-3; 10 nucleotides align to TRBD1. J was trimmed by 8 bases and V by 0 bases; bases with no gene match: 1. The CDR3 loop spans 14 amino acids. Per germline, CDR1 SGHTA and CDR2 FQGNSA. The CDR3 sequence is CASSLAGTGDTIYF. For the CDR3, the DNA is TGTGCCAGCAGCTTAGCGGGGACAGGGGACACCATATATTTT.

V and J are TRBV7-2 and TRBJ2-3; 10 bases map to TRBD2. The CDR3 has 17 amino acids. V shed 1 base and J 4 bases; nucleotides not matched to a gene: 8. From germline, CDR1 is SGHTA and CDR2 FQGNSA. CDR3 coding DNA: TGTGCCAGCAGCTTAGGCCAGCGGGGGGGCCCCCCAGATACGCAGTATTTT. Translation: CASSLGQRGGPPDTQYF.

The chain links TRBV6-5 to TRBJ1-2; D is unresolved. CDR1 and CDR2 (germline): MNHEY, SVGAGI. The germline V and J ends were trimmed by 2 bases and 8 bases, with 3 bases remaining between them. CDR3 length: 10 residues. This CDR3 is CASSYRGYTF. In DNA form, the CDR3 reads TGTGCCAGCAGTTACAGGGGCTACACCTTC.

By share, this clone counts as medium-sized. The chain recombines TRBV4-2 with TRBJ2-7; the match to TRBD2 covers 8 bases. Losses at the gene ends were 0 bases for V and 4 bases for J; bases not matched to a gene: 5. The CDR3 runs 15 residues. Germline-derived CDR1 and CDR2 are LGHNA and YNFKEQ. CDR3 loop: CASSQETGGPYEQYF. CDR3 sequence (DNA): TGTGCCAGCAGCCAAGAAACGGGGGGGCCTTACGAGCAGTACTTC.

The chain links TRBV12-2 to TRBJ2-7. TRBV12-2 is listed as a pseudogene. The CDR3 is 13 amino acids. In DNA form, the CDR3 reads TGTGCAAGTCGCTTAGCCCACGGATACGAGCAGTACTTC. Its translation: CASRLAHGYEQYF.